The 2 T cell receptor beta chains below were found in one sample sequenced in a study of shared clonotypes between healthy human individuals. Clones were sequenced by immunoSEQ multiplex PCR, and TCRdb holds only the in-frame ones, with some missing. The sample has approximately 500,000 clones, 96% seen once. Sequencing input: naive CD4+ T cells sorted from blood. Subset reported: CD45RA+ positively selected. The receptor set was obtained from a woman aged 25-40 years in good health.

The CDR3: CASSARTAFTDTQYF. CDR3 DNA: TGTGCCAGCTCAGCACGGACGGCCTTCACAGATACGCAGTATTTT. The chain employs TRBV18 and TRBJ2-3; D is ambiguous. Germline CDR1 and CDR2: KGHSH and LQKENI. This CDR3 is 15 amino acids long. Trimming removed 5 bases at V and 2 bases at J, with 14 bases between.

This chain joins TRBV5-1 and TRBJ2-7; 8 nucleotides line up with TRBD1. The CDR3 runs to 14 residues. In germline, CDR1 is SGHRS, CDR2 YFSETQ. V dropped 0 bases and J dropped 7; count of bases not matched to a gene: 6. CDR3 amino acids: CASSLGQGSREQYF. CDR3 nucleotides: TGCGCCAGCAGCTTGGGACAGGGGTCTCGGGAGCAGTACTTC. The full variable domain, rest sourced from reference TRBV5-1 and TRBJ2-7, is KAGVTQTPRYLIKTRGQQVTLSCSPISGHRSVSWYQQTPGQGLQFLFEYFSETQRNKGNFPGRFSGRQFSNSRSEMNVSTLELGDSALYLCASSLGQGSREQYFGPGTRLTVT.